One and the same sample provided the 12 T cell receptor beta chains below, sequenced in a study of blood T cell repertoires in COVID-19. TCRdb's copy holds only in-frame clones and misses some; the assay was immunoSEQ multiplex PCR. Of some 160,000 clones in the sample, approximately 90% are singletons; the top ten hold approximately 10%. Sequencing was carried out using peripheral blood. These receptor sequences come from a woman aged 70 to 79 with COVID-19, enrolled during active disease.

The genes are TRBV19 and TRBJ1-1; D is undetermined. The CDR3 totals 15 residues. Germline V CDR1 and CDR2: LNHDA, SQIVND (reference sequence). V lost 5 bases and J 0 bases, leaving 13 bases between the germline ends. CDR3 nucleotide sequence: TGTGCCAGTAGTCCCCAGAAAAATATGAACACTGAAGCTTTCTTT. The encoded protein is CASSPQKNMNTEAFF.

The chain uses TRBV3-1 (or the pseudogene TRBV3-2) and TRBJ1-2; no definite D call. V shed 2 bases and J shed 2 bases, with 9 bases lying between them. This CDR3 has 14 amino acids. Germline CDR1 LGHDT, CDR2 YNNKEL (reference sequence). Here the CDR3 reads CASSQRTVNYGYTF. In DNA form, the CDR3 reads TGTGCCAGCAGCCAACGCACAGTAAACTATGGCTACACCTTC.

The chain combines TRBV24-1 with TRBJ1-5; 12 bases match TRBD1. The CDR3 covers 17 residues. CDR1 is KGHDR, CDR2 SFDVKD, per germline. V shed 4 bases, J shed 6 bases, and the junction held 9 bases outside the gene matches. CDR3 amino acids: CATSDPGTGGDGQPQHF. The CDR3 bases are TGTGCCACCAGTGACCCAGGGACAGGGGGCGATGGTCAGCCCCAGCATTTT.

The V and J genes are TRBV11-2 and TRBJ2-1; 7 bases map to TRBD2. The ends lost 1 base at V and 2 bases at J; junction bases unmatched: 2. Germline CDR1 and CDR2: SGHAT and FQNNGV. The CDR3 is 15 amino acids. The CDR3 here is CASSLGRGTYNEQFF. Here the CDR3 DNA reads TGTGCCAGCAGCTTAGGGCGGGGGACCTACAATGAGCAGTTCTTC.

The CDR3 DNA reads as TGTGCCTGGAGTGTAGAAGCAGGGACAGTTCCCCTCCACTTT. It specifies CAWSVEAGTVPLHF. The chain is built from TRBV30 and TRBJ1-6, with 7 bases identical to TRBD1. The length of the CDR3 is 14 residues. Per the germline V gene, CDR1 is GTSNPN and CDR2 is SVGIG (reference sequence). V was clipped by 0 bases and J by 13 bases; unmatched bases: 9.

This clone showed up just once. The V call is TRBV5-1, the J call TRBJ1-4, with 8 bases aligning to TRBD1. The length of the CDR3 is 14 residues. Germline values: CDR1 SGHRS, CDR2 YFSETQ. The V and J ends lost 3 bases and 8 bases, in that order; junction bases with no gene match: 6. CDR3 amino acids: CASSSNGDREKLFF. The CDR3 nucleotides are TGCGCCAGCAGCTCGAATGGGGACAGGGAAAAACTGTTTTTT.

The chain is built from TRBV5-5 and TRBJ1-2; D is possibly TRBD1 (6 bases). This CDR3 spans 14 amino acids. Germline V gene sequence: CDR1 SGHKS, CDR2 YYEKEE (reference sequence). V lost 1 base, J lost 7 bases, and 14 bases lay in between. The CDR3 region has the DNA TGTGCCAGCAGCTTGCACCTGGGGGCGCCTGGCTACACCTTC. Its translation: CASSLHLGAPGYTF.

The rearrangement joins TRBV6-2 or TRBV6-3 to TRBJ2-7; D ambiguous. The CDR3 spans 15 residues. Trimming left V 5 bases short and J 2 bases short, with 16 bases between. The germline V gene encodes CDR1 MNHEY and CDR2 SVGEGT. The CDR3 region has the DNA TGTGCCAGCAGTCCCTCCTCGACACCCCCCTACGAGCAGTACTTC. It is translated as CASSPSSTPPYEQYF.

The chain joins TRBV18 to TRBJ2-2; tentative D call: TRBD1 (6 bases). Between the trimmed V and J ends, which lost 3 bases and 3 bases, there was a span of 14 bases. The CDR3 runs to 16 residues. The germline V gene encodes CDR1 KGHSH and CDR2 LQKENI. CDR3 sequence reads: CASSPVRGGDTGELFF. CDR3 coding DNA: TGTGCCAGCTCACCTGTCAGGGGTGGTGACACCGGGGAGCTGTTTTTT. Full variable domain (remainder filled in from reference TRBV18 and TRBJ2-2): NAGVMQNPRHLVRRRGQEARLRCSPMKGHSHVYWYRQLPEEGLKFMVYLQKENIIDESGMPKERFSAEFPKEGPSILRIQQVVRGDSAAYFCASSPVRGGDTGELFFGEGSRLTVL.

J is TRBJ1-2 and V is TRBV10-3; no clear D. The germline V gene encodes CDR1 ENHRY and CDR2 SYGVKD. The ends were cut back, 2 bases at V and 5 bases at J, with 6 bases in the middle. This CDR3 contains 12 residues. This CDR3 is CAISERGYGYTF. The CDR3 DNA reads TGTGCCATCAGTGAGAGAGGGTATGGCTACACCTTC.

The sample holds a few counts of this clone. This chain links TRBV10-3 with TRBJ1-2; 10 bases align to TRBD1. The V and J ends lost 5 bases and 3 bases, in that order; junction bases with no gene match: 3. The CDR3 runs 14 residues. CDR1 is ENHRY, CDR2 SYGVKD, per germline. For the CDR3, the DNA is TGTGCCATCAGTCCCGGACAGGGGGACTATGGCTACACCTTC. Residues: CAISPGQGDYGYTF.

CDR3 protein: CASSRRGLPVYNEQFF. The CDR3 DNA is TGTGCCAGCAGCAGGCGCGGACTACCAGTCTACAATGAGCAGTTCTTC. The rearrangement uses TRBV9 and TRBJ2-1; TRBD2 is a possible D gene (6 bases). The CDR3 runs to 16 residues. The V and J ends lost 4 bases and 3 bases respectively, with 17 bases between them. Germline V gene lookup returns CDR1 SGDLS and CDR2 YYNGEE.